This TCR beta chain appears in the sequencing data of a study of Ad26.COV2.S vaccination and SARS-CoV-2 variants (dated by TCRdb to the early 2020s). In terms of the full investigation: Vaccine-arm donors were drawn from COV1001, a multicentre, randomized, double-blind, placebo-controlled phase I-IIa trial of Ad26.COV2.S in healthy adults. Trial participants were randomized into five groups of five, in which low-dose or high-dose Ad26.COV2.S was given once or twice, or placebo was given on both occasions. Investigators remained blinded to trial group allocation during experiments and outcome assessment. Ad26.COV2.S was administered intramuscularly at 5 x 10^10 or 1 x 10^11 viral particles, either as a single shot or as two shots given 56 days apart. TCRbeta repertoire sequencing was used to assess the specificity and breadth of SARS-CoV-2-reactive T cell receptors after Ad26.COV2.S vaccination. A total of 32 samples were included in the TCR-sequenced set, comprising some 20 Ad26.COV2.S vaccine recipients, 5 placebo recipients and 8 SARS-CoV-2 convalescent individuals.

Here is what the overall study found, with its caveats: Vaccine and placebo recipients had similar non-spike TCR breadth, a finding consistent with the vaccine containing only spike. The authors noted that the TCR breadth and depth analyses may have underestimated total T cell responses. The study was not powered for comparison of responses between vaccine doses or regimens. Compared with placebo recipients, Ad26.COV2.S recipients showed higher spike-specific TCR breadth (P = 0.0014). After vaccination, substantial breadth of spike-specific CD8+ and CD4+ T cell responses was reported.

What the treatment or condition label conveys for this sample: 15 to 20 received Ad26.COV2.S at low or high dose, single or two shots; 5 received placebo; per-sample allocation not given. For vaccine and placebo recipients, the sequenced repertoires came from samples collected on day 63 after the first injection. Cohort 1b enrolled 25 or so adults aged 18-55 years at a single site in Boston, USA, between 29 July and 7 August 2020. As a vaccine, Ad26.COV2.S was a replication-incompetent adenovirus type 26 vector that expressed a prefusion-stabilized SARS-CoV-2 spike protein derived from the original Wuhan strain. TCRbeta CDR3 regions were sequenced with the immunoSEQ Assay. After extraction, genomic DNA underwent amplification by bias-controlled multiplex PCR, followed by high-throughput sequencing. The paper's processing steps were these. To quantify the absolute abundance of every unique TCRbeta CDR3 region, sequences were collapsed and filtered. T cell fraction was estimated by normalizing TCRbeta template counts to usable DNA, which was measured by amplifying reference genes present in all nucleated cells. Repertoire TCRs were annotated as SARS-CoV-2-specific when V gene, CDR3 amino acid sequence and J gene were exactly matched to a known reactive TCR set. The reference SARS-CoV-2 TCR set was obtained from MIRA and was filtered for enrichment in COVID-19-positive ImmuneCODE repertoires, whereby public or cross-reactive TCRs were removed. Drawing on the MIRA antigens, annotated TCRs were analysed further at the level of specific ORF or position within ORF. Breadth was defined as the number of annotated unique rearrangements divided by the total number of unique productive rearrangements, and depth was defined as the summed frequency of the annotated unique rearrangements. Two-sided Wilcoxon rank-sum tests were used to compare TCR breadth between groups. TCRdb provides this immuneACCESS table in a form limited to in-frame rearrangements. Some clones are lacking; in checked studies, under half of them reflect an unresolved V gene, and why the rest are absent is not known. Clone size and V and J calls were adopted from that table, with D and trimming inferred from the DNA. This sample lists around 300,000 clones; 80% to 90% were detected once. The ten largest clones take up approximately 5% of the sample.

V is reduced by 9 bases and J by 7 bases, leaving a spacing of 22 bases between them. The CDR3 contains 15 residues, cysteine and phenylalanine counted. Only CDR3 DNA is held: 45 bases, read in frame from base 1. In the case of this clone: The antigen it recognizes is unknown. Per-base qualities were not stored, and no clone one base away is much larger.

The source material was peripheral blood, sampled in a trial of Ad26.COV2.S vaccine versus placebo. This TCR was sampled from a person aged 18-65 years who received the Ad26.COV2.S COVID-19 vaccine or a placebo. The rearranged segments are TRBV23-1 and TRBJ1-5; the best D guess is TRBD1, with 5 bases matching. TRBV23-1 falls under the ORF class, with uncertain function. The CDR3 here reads CARSMGGRTGQPQHF. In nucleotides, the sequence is TGCGCCAGGTCCATGGGGGGTCGCACTGGGCAGCCCCAGCATTTT.